Below, 13 T cell receptor beta chains from the same sample are listed, as sequenced in a study of type 1 and type 2 diabetes patients. The PCR template was genomic DNA. A primer set of 30 forward and 13 reverse primers amplified the CDR3. TCRdb fed the multiplex PCR reads into MiXCR, producing one record per CDR3 protein. The sample has some 250,000 distinct CDR3 sequences; more than 45% are singletons. Sequenced input: peripheral blood mononuclear cells (PBMCs). These receptors all come from a man aged 18 to 30 with type 2 diabetes.

This rearrangement joins TRBV5-1 to TRBJ2-5; TRBD2 matches at 7 bases. The germline gives CDR1 SGHRS, CDR2 YFSETQ. This CDR3 has 15 residues. V shed 0 bases, J shed 5 bases, and the junction held 7 bases outside the gene matches. CDR3 residues: CASSLETSREETQYF. CDR3 nucleotides: TGCGCCAGCAGCTTGGAGACTAGCAGGGAGGAGACCCAGTACTTC.

In regard to this clonotype: A single base separates this from a much larger clone, so it may be a read error. This chain links TRBV2 with TRBJ2-7; a weak D match, TRBD2 (6 bases). V was cut by 1 base and J by 9 bases, with 13 bases left in between. Germline V gives CDR1 SNHLY, CDR2 FYNNEI. The CDR3 is 13 amino acids. The DNA of the CDR3 is TGTGCCAGCAGTGAAGATCGGGGGTATGTGCAGTACTTC. Translating gives CASSEDRGYVQYF.

The gene calls are TRBV20-1 and TRBJ2-5; 9 bases fit TRBD2. Germline loops: CDR1 DFQATT, CDR2 SNEGSKA (reference sequence). CDR3 size: 15 residues. V gave up 5 bases and J gave up 5 bases; unmatched junction bases: 12. DNA for the CDR3: TGCAGTGCTTCCCGACCAGCGGGAGGTATCGAGACCCAGTACTTC. It encodes CSASRPAGGIETQYF.

This clonotype has more than one count but fewer than ten. V usage is TRBV19 and J usage is TRBJ1-4, with D possibly TRBD1 on 5 matching bases. V was clipped by 7 bases and J by 7 bases, with 13 bases between them. CDR1 is LNHDA and CDR2 is SQIVND in the germline V gene (reference sequence). The CDR3 contains 13 residues. CDR3 DNA: TGTGCCAGTACCGGGACGGCACGTGAAAAACTGTTTTTT. Translation: CASTGTAREKLFF.

This clonotype was counted at least ten times. The chain is built from TRBV12-3 or TRBV12-4 and TRBJ2-7; 8 bases are a match to TRBD1. The junction had 8 bases not matched to a gene; V was cut back by 7 bases and J by 3 bases. The length of the CDR3 is 14 residues. The CDR3 DNA reads TGTGCCAGCACTAGGACAGGGTCATTCTACGAGCAGTACTTC. Protein: CASTRTGSFYEQYF.

This clonotype was seen more than once but under ten times. The chain is built from TRBV29-1 and TRBJ2-7; D not certain. V gave up 3 bases and J gave up 0 bases, with 9 bases separating them. Per germline, CDR1 SQVTM and CDR2 ANQGSEA. The CDR3 has 13 residues. As DNA, the CDR3 is TGCAGCGTTGACTTTCCCGACTCCTACGAGCAGTACTTC. The encoded protein is CSVDFPDSYEQYF.

This chain links TRBV7-2 with TRBJ2-2; D gene unclear. V dropped 7 bases and J dropped 5 bases, with 14 bases sitting between them. CDR1 and CDR2 from the germline V gene are SGHTA and FQGNSA. The CDR3 loop spans 14 amino acids. CDR3: CASTAGTRTGELFF. DNA for the CDR3: TGTGCCAGCACAGCTGGAACGCGTACCGGGGAGCTGTTTTTT.

This clonotype was recorded many times. The chain employs TRBV7-6 and TRBJ2-2, with D possibly TRBD2 on 5 matching bases. The CDR3 spans 14 residues. The V end was cut by 2 bases, the J end by 5 bases, with 9 bases between. Germline V gene data show CDR1 as SGHVS and CDR2 as FNYEAQ. The CDR3 sequence: CASSLYGGTGELFF. Written as DNA, the CDR3 is TGTGCCAGCAGCTTATACGGCGGGACCGGGGAGCTGTTTTTT.

This clonotype was recorded once. This CDR3 is CTAGGYEQYF. CDR3 coding DNA: TGCACAGCGGGCGGGTACGAGCAGTACTTC. The V gene is TRBV20-1, the J gene TRBJ2-7; D is perhaps TRBD2 (6 bases). Germline CDR1 and CDR2: DFQATT and SNEGSKA (reference sequence). The CDR3 spans 10 residues.

The rearrangement joins TRBV2 to TRBJ1-5, with a possible D match to TRBD1 (5 bases). Trimming stripped 3 bases from V and 2 bases from J, with 8 bases between. The CDR3 is made up of 14 amino acids. Germline V CDR1 and CDR2: SNHLY, FYNNEI. CDR3: CASSDQGGNQPQHF. CDR3 nucleotide sequence: TGTGCCAGCAGTGATCAGGGTGGCAATCAGCCCCAGCATTTT.

A note on this clonotype: Since a much larger clone is just one base distant, this may be a read error. V and J are TRBV2 and TRBJ1-2; D gene unclear. The CDR3 has 12 amino acids. Germline-derived CDR1 and CDR2 are SNHLY and FYNNEI. CDR3 region: CASGETIYGYTF. The DNA for the CDR3 is TGTGCCAGCGGTGAGACGATCTATGGCTACACCTTC.

This clonotype has a handful of counts. The CDR3 region is CASSFRRGLTDTQYF. As DNA, the CDR3 is TGTGCCAGCAGCTTTCGGCGGGGCCTAACAGATACGCAGTATTTT. This chain joins TRBV7-2 and TRBJ2-3, with D tentatively TRBD2 (6 bases). Per germline, CDR1 SGHTA and CDR2 FQGNSA. The CDR3 is made up of 15 amino acids. With 3 bases removed from V and 3 bases from J, the gap between germline ends came to 13 bases.

The chain uses TRBV20-1 and TRBJ2-1, with 10 bases matching TRBD2. Germline V gene lookup returns CDR1 DFQATT and CDR2 SNEGSKA (reference sequence). Unmatched junction bases numbered 15, after V lost 6 bases and J lost 7 bases. The CDR3 loop spans 16 amino acids. In nucleotides, the CDR3 is TGCAGTGCAACGCAACCAGCTAGCGGGAGAGGGAATGAGCAGTTCTTC. The encoded protein is CSATQPASGRGNEQFF.